These T cell receptor beta chains were read from a single sample in a study of control samples from healthy donors and cancer patients. Repertoires were generated with immunoSEQ multiplex PCR, while TCRdb's copy carries only in-frame clones and drops some. Here the sample spans around 53,000 clones, about 85% being singletons. Sequenced input: PBMCs. These receptor sequences come from a man aged 55 to 69 with head and neck cancer. Both conserved end residues are part of each CDR3. The order of the fields is clone size, D gene, J gene, V gene, CDR3 DNA, CDR3 protein. The D gene is left open where the match is weak. Clone size is given for some rows only: seen once, a few or many times, or a class if the clone is expanded.

clone size: -; D gene: TRBD2; J gene: TRBJ2-3; V gene: TRBV4-2; CDR3 DNA: TGTGCCAGCAGCCAAGATGGTAGCGGGGGGGCCGGTTCAGGCACAGATACGCAGTATTTT; CDR3 protein: CASSQDGSGGAGSGTDTQYF
clone size: -; D gene: TRBD2; J gene: TRBJ2-7; V gene: TRBV5-1; CDR3 DNA: TGCGCCAGCAGCTTGGCCCCCCTTACCGGCCTAGCGGGGTTCTCGAGGGAGCAGTACTTC; CDR3 protein: CASSLAPLTGLAGFSREQYF
clone size: -; D gene: -; J gene: TRBJ1-1; V gene: TRBV30; CDR3 DNA: TGTGCCTGGAGCGGGCTTGAAGCTTTCTTT; CDR3 protein: CAWSGLEAFF
clone size: -; D gene: -; J gene: TRBJ2-1; V gene: TRBV5-1; CDR3 DNA: TGCGCCAGCAGCTTGGGCAATGAGCAGTTCTTC; CDR3 protein: CASSLGNEQFF
clone size: few; D gene: -; J gene: TRBJ2-3; V gene: TRBV11-2; CDR3 DNA: TGTGCCAGCAGCTTAGATCTGACAGATACGCAGTATTTT; CDR3 protein: CASSLDLTDTQYF
clone size: -; D gene: TRBD1; J gene: TRBJ2-7; V gene: TRBV10-3; CDR3 DNA: TGTGCCATCAGTGAGTCTACAGGGGGCATGTACGAGCAGTACTTC; CDR3 protein: CAISESTGGMYEQYF
clone size: -; D gene: -; J gene: TRBJ2-5; V gene: TRBV28; CDR3 DNA: TGTGCCAGCAGTTCGCCAGCCCTGGAGACCCAGTACTTC; CDR3 protein: CASSSPALETQYF
clone size: -; D gene: -; J gene: TRBJ1-1; V gene: TRBV5-1; CDR3 DNA: TGCGCCAGCAGCTTGAACGTGAACACTGAAGCTTTCTTT; CDR3 protein: CASSLNVNTEAFF
clone size: few; D gene: -; J gene: TRBJ2-7; V gene: TRBV19; CDR3 DNA: TGTGCCAGTAGTAACAACGGAGCGGCGGCGAACTACGAGCAGTACTTC; CDR3 protein: CASSNNGAAANYEQYF
clone size: -; D gene: TRBD2; J gene: TRBJ2-7; V gene: TRBV13; CDR3 DNA: TGTGCCAGCAGCTTAGGCGGGAGGGCCTACGAGCAGTACTTC; CDR3 protein: CASSLGGRAYEQYF
clone size: -; D gene: TRBD1; J gene: TRBJ1-1; V gene: TRBV27; CDR3 DNA: TGTGCCAGCAGCCCCGGGACAGCGAACACTGAAGCTTTCTTT; CDR3 protein: CASSPGTANTEAFF
clone size: -; D gene: -; J gene: TRBJ2-6; V gene: TRBV27; CDR3 DNA: TGTGCCAGCAGGAACTCTGGGGCCAACGTCCTGACTTTC; CDR3 protein: CASRNSGANVLTF
clone size: -; D gene: -; J gene: TRBJ1-1; V gene: TRBV28; CDR3 DNA: TGTGCCAGCAGTTTACCTAACAGAGCTTTCTTT; CDR3 protein: CASSLPNRAFF
clone size: -; D gene: TRBD1; J gene: TRBJ2-7; V gene: TRBV3-1/TRBV3-2; CDR3 DNA: TGTGCCAGCAGCTACCGGGACAGAGGTACCTACGAGCAGTACTTC; CDR3 protein: CASSYRDRGTYEQYF
clone size: once; D gene: -; J gene: TRBJ1-1; V gene: TRBV23-1; CDR3 DNA: TGCGCCAGCAGTCAAGGGTATTCAGAGAACACTGAAGCTTTCTTT; CDR3 protein: CASSQGYSENTEAFF
clone size: -; D gene: TRBD1; J gene: TRBJ1-3; V gene: TRBV25-1; CDR3 DNA: TGTGCCAGCAGTGAACCAGGGGGCGGTTGGAACACCATATATTTT; CDR3 protein: CASSEPGGGWNTIYF
clone size: -; D gene: -; J gene: TRBJ1-2; V gene: TRBV5-5; CDR3 DNA: TGTGCCAGCAGCCCGCAGGGTGACTATGGCTACACCTTC; CDR3 protein: CASSPQGDYGYTF
clone size: -; D gene: -; J gene: TRBJ2-3; V gene: TRBV7-3; CDR3 DNA: TGTGCCAGCAGCATAGATGGGGGGCTAGGCACAGATACGCAGTATTTT; CDR3 protein: CASSIDGGLGTDTQYF
clone size: few; D gene: -; J gene: TRBJ1-3; V gene: TRBV3-1/TRBV3-2; CDR3 DNA: TGTGCCAGCAGCCCCGGCGGGGGGGCGCGGGGAAACACCATATATTTT; CDR3 protein: CASSPGGGARGNTIYF
clone size: -; D gene: -; J gene: TRBJ2-5; V gene: TRBV12-3/TRBV12-4; CDR3 DNA: TGTGCCAGCAGTCGGGACACTCAAGAGACCCAGTACTTC; CDR3 protein: CASSRDTQETQYF
clone size: -; D gene: -; J gene: TRBJ1-2; V gene: TRBV28; CDR3 DNA: TGTGCCAGCAAGGAACAGGGCTTTGGCTCCCCAAACTATGGCTACACCTTC; CDR3 protein: CASKEQGFGSPNYGYTF
clone size: -; D gene: -; J gene: TRBJ1-1; V gene: TRBV3-1/TRBV3-2; CDR3 DNA: TGTGCCAGCAGCCAAGATTTTCCGGGGCCTAACACTGAAGCTTTCTTT; CDR3 protein: CASSQDFPGPNTEAFF
clone size: -; D gene: TRBD1; J gene: TRBJ2-7; V gene: TRBV5-4; CDR3 DNA: TGTGCCAGCAGCCCGAAGACAGGGGGCGACGAGCAGTACTTC; CDR3 protein: CASSPKTGGDEQYF
clone size: -; D gene: -; J gene: TRBJ2-5; V gene: TRBV2; CDR3 DNA: TGTGCCAGCAGTAAGGACCCCGGCGGAGAGACCCAGTACTTC; CDR3 protein: CASSKDPGGETQYF
clone size: -; D gene: TRBD1; J gene: TRBJ1-6; V gene: TRBV19; CDR3 DNA: TGTGCCAGTAAAAGCCGGGACAGGGGAGCTTCACCCCTCCACTTT; CDR3 protein: CASKSRDRGASPLHF
clone size: once; D gene: TRBD2; J gene: TRBJ2-7; V gene: TRBV19; CDR3 DNA: TGTGCCAGTAGTAACGCGGGAGGGACCTACGAGCAGTACTTC; CDR3 protein: CASSNAGGTYEQYF
clone size: -; D gene: TRBD2; J gene: TRBJ2-1; V gene: TRBV5-1; CDR3 DNA: TGCGCCAGCAGCAAACCACTAGCGGGGAATGAGCAGTTCTTC; CDR3 protein: CASSKPLAGNEQFF
clone size: once; D gene: -; J gene: TRBJ2-3; V gene: TRBV5-1; CDR3 DNA: TGCGCCAGCAGCTCACCTAGCACAGATACGCAGTATTTT; CDR3 protein: CASSSPSTDTQYF
clone size: -; D gene: TRBD1; J gene: TRBJ1-1; V gene: TRBV9; CDR3 DNA: TGTGCCAGCAGCGGGTACAGGGGAATGAACACTGAAGCTTTCTTT; CDR3 protein: CASSGYRGMNTEAFF
clone size: -; D gene: TRBD1; J gene: TRBJ1-2; V gene: TRBV10-3; CDR3 DNA: TGTGCCATCAGTTCTGACAGGGGGCTTGGCTACACCTTC; CDR3 protein: CAISSDRGLGYTF
clone size: -; D gene: -; J gene: TRBJ1-2; V gene: TRBV25-1; CDR3 DNA: TGTGCCAGCAGTGTTGGGTTAGGAATGGATGGCTACACCTTC; CDR3 protein: CASSVGLGMDGYTF
clone size: -; D gene: TRBD1; J gene: TRBJ1-4; V gene: TRBV5-4; CDR3 DNA: TGTGCCAGCAGCCGGGACAGAGTTAATGAAAAACTGTTTTTT; CDR3 protein: CASSRDRVNEKLFF
clone size: -; D gene: -; J gene: TRBJ2-7; V gene: TRBV28; CDR3 DNA: TGTGCCAGCAGGACCCAATACGAGCAGTACTTC; CDR3 protein: CASRTQYEQYF
clone size: -; D gene: TRBD1; J gene: TRBJ1-4; V gene: TRBV7-2; CDR3 DNA: TGTGCCAGCAGCTTGACCACAGGGGAATTTGAAAAACTGTTTTTT; CDR3 protein: CASSLTTGEFEKLFF
clone size: -; D gene: -; J gene: TRBJ1-4; V gene: TRBV2; CDR3 DNA: TGTGCCAGCAGTGAAGCCCTTAGGGACTTGTTTTTT; CDR3 protein: CASSEALRDLFF
clone size: -; D gene: -; J gene: TRBJ2-5; V gene: TRBV5-6; CDR3 DNA: TGTGCCAGCAGCTTGGGGCTCGGGTCTCACCAAGAGACCCAGTACTTC; CDR3 protein: CASSLGLGSHQETQYF
clone size: -; D gene: -; J gene: TRBJ1-4; V gene: TRBV7-2; CDR3 DNA: TGTGCCAGCAGCTTAGGACTGAATACTAATGAAAAACTGTTTTTT; CDR3 protein: CASSLGLNTNEKLFF
clone size: -; D gene: TRBD2; J gene: TRBJ2-1; V gene: TRBV24-1; CDR3 DNA: TGTGCCACCAGTGATCCGGGACTAGCGGGACTTTACAATGAGCAGTTCTTC; CDR3 protein: CATSDPGLAGLYNEQFF
clone size: -; D gene: TRBD2; J gene: TRBJ2-3; V gene: TRBV5-1; CDR3 DNA: TGCGCCAGCAGTTATTGGACTAGCGGGGGAACAGATACGCAGTATTTT; CDR3 protein: CASSYWTSGGTDTQYF
clone size: -; D gene: TRBD1; J gene: TRBJ2-5; V gene: TRBV18; CDR3 DNA: TGTGCCAGCTCAGCCACAAGACAGGGTGGAGTGGAGACCCAGTACTTC; CDR3 protein: CASSATRQGGVETQYF
clone size: once; D gene: TRBD1; J gene: TRBJ2-7; V gene: TRBV7-9; CDR3 DNA: TGTGCCAGCAGCTTAAGTGAGACAGGGATTAACGAGCAGTACTTC; CDR3 protein: CASSLSETGINEQYF
clone size: -; D gene: TRBD1; J gene: TRBJ1-2; V gene: TRBV4-3; CDR3 DNA: TGCGCCAGCAGCCGACAAGTGGCGGACAGGGACTATGGCTACACCTTC; CDR3 protein: CASSRQVADRDYGYTF
clone size: -; D gene: -; J gene: TRBJ2-2; V gene: TRBV9; CDR3 DNA: TGTGCCAGCAGCGGCCGTGCCACAGGGAACACCGGGGAGCTGTTTTTT; CDR3 protein: CASSGRATGNTGELFF